This T cell receptor (beta chain) was observed in a study of blood T cell repertoires in COVID-19. Across the study: PBMCs, B-cell-depleted T cells, or T cells provided the cDNA or gDNA that made up the material.

Study processing details: By means of reference gene primer amplification, nucleated cell counts were estimated. Using immunoSEQ multiplex PCR, the repertoire was profiled, and TCRdb retains in-frame clones only, with some absent. The D gene and trimming were derived from the DNA, and the V and J assignments and clone size from that table. The sample lists around 340,000 clones; around 88% were seen once. Trimming removed 5 bases from V and 4 bases from J, with 8 bases in between. CDR1 and CDR2 from the germline V gene are MNHEY and SVGAGI. CDR3 length: 12 residues. This chain uses TRBV6-5 with TRBJ1-2; D possibly corresponds to TRBD1 (5 bases). Input material: peripheral blood. This clonotype originated in a man aged 25 to 40 with active or convalescent COVID-19. CDR3 in amino acids: CASSRQSYGYTF. The DNA for the CDR3 is TGTGCCAGCAGTCGACAGTCCTATGGCTACACCTTC.